This T cell receptor (beta chain) was captured in a study of blood T cell repertoires in COVID-19. Overall study context: Sites in the United States, Italy and Spain provided acute and convalescent COVID-19 samples. T cells, B-cell-depleted T cells, or PBMCs supplied cDNA or gDNA.

Germline trimming cut 3 bases from V and 0 bases from J; bases unmatched to any gene: 8. Germline V gene data show CDR1 as LGHNA and CDR2 as YSLEER. This CDR3 has 16 residues. How the authors handled the data: Estimated nucleated cell counts came from reference gene primer amplification. The repertoire was sequenced with immunoSEQ multiplex PCR; TCRdb's copy has only in-frame clones and lacks some. Clone size and V and J calls were adopted from that table, with D and trimming inferred from the DNA. The table records about 27,000 clones, approximately 83% of them present only once. The chain combines TRBV4-3 with TRBJ2-7, with TRBD2 matching over 7 bases. The sequence was collected from a man in his 70s with acute or convalescent COVID-19. The sample taken for sequencing was peripheral blood. CDR3: CASSQLLASSSYEQYF. In DNA, the CDR3 is TGCGCCAGCAGCCAGCTACTAGCGAGCAGCTCCTACGAGCAGTACTTC.